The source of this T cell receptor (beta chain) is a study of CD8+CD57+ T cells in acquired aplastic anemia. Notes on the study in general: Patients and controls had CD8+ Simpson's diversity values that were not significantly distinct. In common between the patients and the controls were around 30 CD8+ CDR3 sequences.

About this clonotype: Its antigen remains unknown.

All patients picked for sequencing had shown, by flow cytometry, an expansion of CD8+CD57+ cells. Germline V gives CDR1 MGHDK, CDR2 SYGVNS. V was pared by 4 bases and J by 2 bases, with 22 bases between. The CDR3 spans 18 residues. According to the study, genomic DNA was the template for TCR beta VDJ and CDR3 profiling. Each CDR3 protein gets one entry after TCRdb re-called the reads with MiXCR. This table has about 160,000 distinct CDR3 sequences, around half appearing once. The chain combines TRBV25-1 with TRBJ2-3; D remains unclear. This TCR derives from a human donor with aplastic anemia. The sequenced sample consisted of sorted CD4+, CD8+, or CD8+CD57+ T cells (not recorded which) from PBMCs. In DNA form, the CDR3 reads TGTGCCAGCAGTGCTCAAACCCTTAGCACGGTCCACACAGATACGCAGTATTTT. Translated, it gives CASSAQTLSTVHTDTQYF.